Listed below are T cell receptor beta chains from one sample, sequenced in a study of T-cell reconstitution after alpha-beta-depleted transplantation in children. TCRdb analysed the PCR reads with MiXCR anew, one entry per CDR3 protein. The table shows 550,000 to 600,000 distinct CDR3 sequences, with around 23% occurring only once. Here the sequenced sample was PBMCs, mostly from graft donor cells, taken 360 days after TCRalphabeta/CD19-depleted stem cell transplant. Receptors originate from a boy less than two years old who had a stem cell transplant for acute myeloid leukemia, so the T cells may come from the graft donor. Both conserved end residues are part of each CDR3. The D gene is left open where the match is weak. Clone size, where shown, is once, few, many, or a class for clones that have expanded.

>NA|TRBJ2-3|many|TRBV29-1
TGCAGCGTTGCCTCCACACCCAGCACAGATACGCAGTATTTT
CSVASTPSTDTQYF
>TRBD2|TRBJ2-5|NA|TRBV5-1
TGCGCCAGCAGCTTGGGATGGACTAGGGGCGAGACCCAGTACTTC
CASSLGWTRGETQYF
>TRBD1|TRBJ2-5|NA|TRBV7-2
TGTGCCAGCAGCTTAGTAGGGGGCGCAGGGGAGACCCAGTACTTC
CASSLVGGAGETQYF
>NA|TRBJ2-2|many|TRBV19
TGTGCCAGTCATGTAGGGCCGAACACCGGGGAGCTGTTTTTT
CASHVGPNTGELFF
>NA|TRBJ1-5|many|TRBV20-1
TGCAGTGCCACAGGGAAACTGGGTCAGCCCCAGCATTTT
CSATGKLGQPQHF
>NA|TRBJ2-3|few|TRBV4-1
TGCGCCAGCAGCCACAGGGAAGGCACAGATACGCAGTATTTT
CASSHREGTDTQYF
>NA|TRBJ1-2|many|TRBV29-1
TGCAGCGTTAAGGGAGGAAAGGGGTTTCCTAACTATGGCTACACCTTC
CSVKGGKGFPNYGYTF
>NA|TRBJ2-1|many|TRBV20-1
TGCAGTGCGACTAGGCGGGAGCAGTTCTTC
CSATRREQFF
>TRBD2|TRBJ2-7|NA|TRBV19
TGTGCCAGTAGTATTAGCGGGGGTACCTACGAGCAGTACTTC
CASSISGGTYEQYF
>TRBD1|TRBJ2-1|NA|TRBV25-1
TGTGCCAGCAGTGAGGAGGAGTGGGGACAGGGGGTGGTCAATGAGCAGTTCTTC
CASSEEEWGQGVVNEQFF
>NA|TRBJ2-2|many|TRBV4-1
TGCGCCAGCAGCCAAGAAGAGGGCACCGGGGAGCTGTTTTTT
CASSQEEGTGELFF
>NA|TRBJ1-4|NA|TRBV20-1
TGCAGTGCCTTTGACACTCTCCGGGAAAAACTGTTTTTT
CSAFDTLREKLFF
>NA|TRBJ2-3|NA|TRBV6-5
TGTGTCAGCAGTTACTCGACGCGGGGTCGAGATACGCAGTATTTT
CVSSYSTRGRDTQYF
>NA|TRBJ1-1|NA|TRBV3-1
TGTGCCAGCAGCCAACCTCAGGACGGACAAACTGAAGCTTTCTTT
CASSQPQDGQTEAFF
>TRBD2|TRBJ2-3|few|TRBV20-1
TGCAGTGCGGGTCTCCGGACTAGCGGGGTCTCAGATACGCAGTATTTT
CSAGLRTSGVSDTQYF
>NA|TRBJ2-2|many|TRBV24-1
TGTGCCACCAGTGATGCCATGGGACGGACGAACACCGGGGAGCTGTTTTTT
CATSDAMGRTNTGELFF
>TRBD2|TRBJ2-3|few|TRBV7-2
TGTGCCAGCAGCTTGGCCCAGGGACTAGCGGGCACAGATACGCAGTATTTT
CASSLAQGLAGTDTQYF
>NA|TRBJ2-3|many|TRBV7-9
TGTGCCAGCAGCCCCCCCCAAGATACGCAGTATTTT
CASSPPQDTQYF
>NA|TRBJ1-3|NA|TRBV9
TGTGCCAGCAGCGTAGAAGGCGATGACAGCTCTGGAAACACCATATATTTT
CASSVEGDDSSGNTIYF
>NA|TRBJ1-1|NA|TRBV5-5
TGTGCCAGCAGCTCGACAGGCCCACGGATGAACACTGAAGCTTTCTTT
CASSSTGPRMNTEAFF
>TRBD1|TRBJ1-1|NA|TRBV7-9
TGTGCCAGCAGCATACAGGGACAGATGAACACTGAAGCTTTCTTT
CASSIQGQMNTEAFF
>TRBD2|TRBJ2-3|NA|TRBV12-3/TRBV12-4
TGTGCCAGCACCTTAGCGGGGGCCGCCAATACGCAGTATTTT
CASTLAGAANTQYF
>TRBD1|TRBJ2-7|few|TRBV7-6
TGTGCCAGCAGCTCACTCCCGGGGACAGGGGGATTCGAGCAGTACTTC
CASSSLPGTGGFEQYF
>NA|TRBJ1-1|few|TRBV29-1
TGCAGCGTCTCCGGATCCCTCATGAACACTGAAGCTTTCTTT
CSVSGSLMNTEAFF
>NA|TRBJ2-1|NA|TRBV12-3/TRBV12-4
TGTGCCAGCAACATCGGGGGCTCCTACAATGAGCAGTTCTTC
CASNIGGSYNEQFF
>TRBD1|TRBJ1-1|NA|TRBV5-1
TGCGCCAGCAGCTCCGGGACAGGGATAACTGAAGCTTTCTTT
CASSSGTGITEAFF
>NA|TRBJ1-5|NA|TRBV20-1
TGCAGTGCTAGTGCCGGGCAGCCCCAGCATTTT
CSASAGQPQHF
>NA|TRBJ2-1|few|TRBV5-1
TGCGCCAGCAGACCGTGGGAACCCTACAATGAGCAGTTCTTC
CASRPWEPYNEQFF
>NA|TRBJ1-1|few|TRBV10-3
TGTGCCATCAAGGGACGCAACACTGAAGCTTTCTTT
CAIKGRNTEAFF
>NA|TRBJ1-2|few|TRBV20-1
TGCAGTGCTAGAGTGTCAGGATTCTACACCTTC
CSARVSGFYTF
>TRBD1|TRBJ2-1|many|TRBV3-1
TGTGCCAGCAGCCAAGAAACCGGGACAGGTTACAATGAGCAGTTCTTC
CASSQETGTGYNEQFF
>NA|TRBJ2-7|many|TRBV7-3
TGTGCCAGCAGCTTAAACCCGGGGTACGAGCAGTACTTC
CASSLNPGYEQYF
>TRBD2|TRBJ2-1|NA|TRBV12-3/TRBV12-4
TGTGCCAGCAGTTTGGGGCGGGGGGTGAGGAATGAGCAGTTCTTC
CASSLGRGVRNEQFF
>NA|TRBJ2-7|many|TRBV20-1
TGCAGTGCTACTCCAGGGTCGTACGAGCAGTACTTC
CSATPGSYEQYF
>NA|TRBJ2-3|NA|TRBV12-3/TRBV12-4
TGTGCCAGCACCCCGGCGGAGGGCCCAGATACGCAGTATTTT
CASTPAEGPDTQYF
>NA|TRBJ2-5|few|TRBV20-1
TGCAGTGCTAGAGATGGCCAGATTTTGGTTTTCGGGACCCAGTACTTC
CSARDGQILVFGTQYF
>NA|TRBJ1-5|many|TRBV7-2
TGTGCCAGCAGCTTAGGGTACACAAACAATCAGCCCCAGCATTTT
CASSLGYTNNQPQHF
>NA|TRBJ2-1|NA|TRBV20-1
TGCAGTGCCCAACGGCCTGGGCCGGGACTTTCAGACTACAATGAGCAGTTCTTC
CSAQRPGPGLSDYNEQFF
>TRBD2|TRBJ2-3|few|TRBV10-3
TGTGCCATCAACGGACTAGAGACAGATACGCAGTATTTT
CAINGLETDTQYF
>TRBD2|TRBJ2-3|many|TRBV5-5
TGTGCCAGCAGCTCCCGACTAGCGGGGAACACAGATACGCAGTATTTT
CASSSRLAGNTDTQYF
>NA|TRBJ1-1|many|TRBV18
TGTGCCAGCTCGCGCCAGTACACCATTGAAGCTTTCTTT
CASSRQYTIEAFF
>NA|TRBJ2-2|NA|TRBV6-6
TGTGCCAGCAGAGGGGAGACCGGGGAGCTGTTTTTT
CASRGETGELFF
>NA|TRBJ2-4|NA|TRBV6-6
TGTGCCAGCACCGAACGGGGCGGAACCATTCAGTACTTC
CASTERGGTIQYF
>NA|TRBJ2-6|few|TRBV5-1
TGCGCCAGCAGCCAGACGTCTTCAGGGCCTGGGGCCAACGTCCTGACTTTC
CASSQTSSGPGANVLTF
>NA|TRBJ2-5|NA|TRBV20-1
TGCAGTGCTAGAGTCGGAGGGTCCCTTGAGACCCAGTACTTC
CSARVGGSLETQYF
>TRBD2|TRBJ2-1|many|TRBV20-1
TGCAGTGCTAGACTTTCTAGCGGGGGGAGCTCCTACAATGAGCAGTTCTTC
CSARLSSGGSSYNEQFF
>TRBD1|TRBJ2-1|many|TRBV5-1
TGTGCCAGCAGTTTGGGACAGGGAGGTTACAATGAGCAGTTCTTC
CASSLGQGGYNEQFF
>NA|TRBJ1-6|NA|TRBV20-1
TGCAGTGCAACCGGGCGGAATTCACCCCTCCACTTT
CSATGRNSPLHF
>TRBD1|TRBJ2-2|NA|TRBV6-1
TGTGCCAGCAGCGGGACAGAAGGTGTTAACGGGGAGCTGTTTTTT
CASSGTEGVNGELFF
>NA|TRBJ2-3|many|TRBV11-2
TGCGCCAGCAGCCTAGTAGGTGCAGATACGCAGTATTTT
CASSLVGADTQYF
>NA|TRBJ2-1|NA|TRBV7-9
TGTGCCAGCAGCCGTCAATCTTCCTCCTACAATGAGCAGTTCTTC
CASSRQSSSYNEQFF
>TRBD2|TRBJ2-7|few|TRBV20-1
TGCAGTGCTAGAGACCGGCGGACTAGCGGGGTCTACGAGCAGTACTTC
CSARDRRTSGVYEQYF
>TRBD2|TRBJ2-1|NA|TRBV7-7
TGTGCCAGCAGCCGTACTAGCGGGCCCTCCTACAATGAGCAGTTCTTC
CASSRTSGPSYNEQFF
>NA|TRBJ1-1|few|TRBV15
TGTGCCACCAGCAGGGATACAGGCGTAGCTTTCTTT
CATSRDTGVAFF